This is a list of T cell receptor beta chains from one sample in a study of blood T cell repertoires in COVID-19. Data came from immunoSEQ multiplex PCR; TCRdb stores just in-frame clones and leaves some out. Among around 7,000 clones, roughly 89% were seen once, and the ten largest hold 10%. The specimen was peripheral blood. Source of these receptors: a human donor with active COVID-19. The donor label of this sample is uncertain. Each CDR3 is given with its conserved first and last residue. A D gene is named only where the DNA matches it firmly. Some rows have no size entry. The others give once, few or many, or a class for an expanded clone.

cdr3_aa: CSVESIGTGVNEQYF
cdr3_nt: TGCAGCGTTGAATCGATCGGGACAGGGGTTAACGAGCAGTACTTC
d_call: TRBD1
j_call: TRBJ2-7
v_call: TRBV29-1
clone_size: -

cdr3_aa: CASSPIEGTGTYEQYF
cdr3_nt: TGTGCCAGCAGTCCCATTGAGGGGACAGGGACCTACGAGCAGTACTTC
d_call: TRBD1
j_call: TRBJ2-7
v_call: TRBV6-2/TRBV6-3
clone_size: -

cdr3_aa: CASSYFSKGLGDTQYF
cdr3_nt: TGTGCCAGCAGTTACTTTTCTAAGGGGCTTGGAGATACGCAGTATTTT
d_call: -
j_call: TRBJ2-3
v_call: TRBV6-5
clone_size: -

cdr3_aa: CASRRPGQGRYEQYF
cdr3_nt: TGTGCCAGCAGACGCCCTGGACAGGGGCGCTACGAGCAGTACTTC
d_call: TRBD1
j_call: TRBJ2-7
v_call: TRBV6-5
clone_size: -

cdr3_aa: CASSQSGLEEYF
cdr3_nt: TGTGCCAGCAGCCAATCCGGACTTGAGGAGTATTTT
d_call: -
j_call: TRBJ2-3
v_call: TRBV14
clone_size: -

cdr3_aa: CASSQDLAGPPSGGYTF
cdr3_nt: TGCGCCAGCAGCCAAGATCTTGCGGGGCCCCCCTCTGGTGGCTACACCTTC
d_call: -
j_call: TRBJ1-2
v_call: TRBV4-1
clone_size: -

cdr3_aa: CASSPLTSPETQYF
cdr3_nt: TGTGCCAGCAGCCCCCTGACTAGTCCCGAGACCCAGTACTTC
d_call: -
j_call: TRBJ2-5
v_call: TRBV7-2
clone_size: -

cdr3_aa: CASGPGQGAYSNQPQHF
cdr3_nt: TGTGCTAGTGGACCCGGACAGGGGGCCTATAGCAATCAGCCCCAGCATTTT
d_call: TRBD1
j_call: TRBJ1-5
v_call: TRBV12-5
clone_size: few

cdr3_aa: CAISESQGAAEAFF
cdr3_nt: TGTGCCATCAGTGAGTCACAGGGGGCGGCTGAAGCTTTCTTT
d_call: TRBD1
j_call: TRBJ1-1
v_call: TRBV10-3
clone_size: -

cdr3_aa: CASSPRSNQPQHF
cdr3_nt: TGTGCCAGCTCACCCCGGAGCAATCAGCCCCAGCATTTT
d_call: -
j_call: TRBJ1-5
v_call: TRBV18
clone_size: -

cdr3_aa: CASSYGQGAKETQYF
cdr3_nt: TGTGCCAGCAGTTACGGACAGGGGGCAAAGGAGACCCAGTACTTC
d_call: TRBD1
j_call: TRBJ2-5
v_call: TRBV6-5
clone_size: once

cdr3_aa: CASSLLGQRTYEQYF
cdr3_nt: TGTGCCAGCAGCTTGCTGGGACAGCGGACTTACGAGCAGTACTTC
d_call: TRBD1
j_call: TRBJ2-7
v_call: TRBV5-6
clone_size: -

cdr3_aa: CASNPDRRDYEQYF
cdr3_nt: TGTGCCAGCAACCCTGACAGGCGTGACTACGAGCAGTACTTC
d_call: -
j_call: TRBJ2-7
v_call: TRBV6-5
clone_size: -

cdr3_aa: CASSQGRGTEAFF
cdr3_nt: TGTGCTAGCAGCCAGGGCAGGGGCACTGAAGCTTTCTTT
d_call: -
j_call: TRBJ1-1
v_call: TRBV7-7
clone_size: -

cdr3_aa: CAISESGLAGGPKQFF
cdr3_nt: TGTGCCATCAGTGAGTCAGGGCTAGCGGGAGGTCCCAAGCAGTTCTTC
d_call: TRBD2
j_call: TRBJ2-1
v_call: TRBV10-3
clone_size: -

cdr3_aa: CASSRQGAEPQHF
cdr3_nt: TGTGCCAGTAGCAGACAGGGCGCAGAGCCCCAGCATTTT
d_call: TRBD1
j_call: TRBJ1-5
v_call: TRBV19
clone_size: -

cdr3_aa: CASIGLAGRETQYF
cdr3_nt: TGTGCCAGCATCGGACTAGCGGGTCGGGAGACCCAGTACTTC
d_call: TRBD2
j_call: TRBJ2-5
v_call: TRBV2
clone_size: -

cdr3_aa: CASSPRLRDSGNEKLFF
cdr3_nt: TGCGCCAGCAGTCCTCGGTTAAGGGACAGTGGTAATGAAAAACTGTTTTTT
d_call: TRBD1
j_call: TRBJ1-4
v_call: TRBV10-1
clone_size: -

cdr3_aa: CASSVGGLNTGELFF
cdr3_nt: TGTGCCAGCAGCGTAGGGGGGCTGAACACCGGGGAGCTGTTTTTT
d_call: -
j_call: TRBJ2-2
v_call: TRBV9
clone_size: -

cdr3_aa: CASSLTTGGSSGANVLTF
cdr3_nt: TGCGCCAGCAGCTTGACGACAGGGGGAAGCTCTGGGGCCAACGTCCTGACTTTC
d_call: TRBD1
j_call: TRBJ2-6
v_call: TRBV5-1
clone_size: -

cdr3_aa: CASSPPGTGRFSGANVLTF
cdr3_nt: TGTGCCAGCAGCCCCCCGGGGACAGGACGATTCTCTGGGGCCAACGTCCTGACTTTC
d_call: TRBD1
j_call: TRBJ2-6
v_call: TRBV7-9
clone_size: -

cdr3_aa: CASQVGGRGSFQPQHF
cdr3_nt: TGTGCCAGCCAGGTGGGGGGGCGCGGGTCCTTTCAGCCCCAGCATTTT
d_call: -
j_call: TRBJ1-5
v_call: TRBV28
clone_size: once

cdr3_aa: CASSYRGLRSGDTQYF
cdr3_nt: TGTGCCAGCAGCTACAGGGGGCTGAGGTCAGGAGATACGCAGTATTTT
d_call: TRBD1
j_call: TRBJ2-3
v_call: TRBV5-5
clone_size: -

cdr3_aa: CACIPWGQGGEKLFF
cdr3_nt: TGTGCCTGCATCCCTTGGGGGCAGGGGGGTGAAAAACTGTTTTTT
d_call: TRBD1
j_call: TRBJ1-4
v_call: TRBV30
clone_size: -

cdr3_aa: CASSLSPAYEQYF
cdr3_nt: TGTGCCAGCAGCTTGAGCCCTGCCTACGAGCAGTACTTC
d_call: -
j_call: TRBJ2-7
v_call: TRBV7-6
clone_size: -

cdr3_aa: CASSLERQTLNYGYTF
cdr3_nt: TGTGCCAGCAGCTTAGAGCGGCAAACACTAAACTATGGCTACACCTTC
d_call: -
j_call: TRBJ1-2
v_call: TRBV7-2
clone_size: -

cdr3_aa: CASSLAGGTMNEQYF
cdr3_nt: TGTGCCAGCAGCTTGGCCGGGGGGACTATGAACGAGCAGTACTTC
d_call: TRBD2
j_call: TRBJ2-7
v_call: TRBV5-5
clone_size: -

cdr3_aa: CASSFSRAGTYNEQFF
cdr3_nt: TGTGCCAGCAGTTTCTCGCGGGCGGGGACCTACAATGAGCAGTTCTTC
d_call: -
j_call: TRBJ2-1
v_call: TRBV6-2/TRBV6-3
clone_size: -

cdr3_aa: CAISEPGQPSNTGELFF
cdr3_nt: TGTGCCATCAGTGAGCCGGGACAGCCTTCGAACACCGGGGAGCTGTTTTTT
d_call: TRBD1
j_call: TRBJ2-2
v_call: TRBV10-3
clone_size: -

cdr3_aa: CASSLGQGSNGYTF
cdr3_nt: TGCGCCAGCAGCTTGGGACAGGGTTCGAATGGCTACACCTTC
d_call: TRBD1
j_call: TRBJ1-2
v_call: TRBV5-1
clone_size: -

cdr3_aa: CASTGQGNTGELFF
cdr3_nt: TGCGCCAGCACGGGACAGGGAAACACCGGGGAGCTGTTTTTT
d_call: TRBD1
j_call: TRBJ2-2
v_call: TRBV5-1
clone_size: -

cdr3_aa: CASSSGGNNEKLFF
cdr3_nt: TGTGCCAGCTCATCAGGGGGCAATAATGAAAAACTGTTTTTT
d_call: TRBD1
j_call: TRBJ1-4
v_call: TRBV18
clone_size: -

cdr3_aa: CAWRGLAGAEYEQYF
cdr3_nt: TGTGCCTGGAGAGGGCTAGCGGGAGCTGAATACGAGCAGTACTTC
d_call: TRBD2
j_call: TRBJ2-7
v_call: TRBV30
clone_size: -

cdr3_aa: CASTYPGTGEETQYF
cdr3_nt: TGTGCCAGCACCTACCCCGGGACAGGGGAAGAGACCCAGTACTTC
d_call: TRBD1
j_call: TRBJ2-5
v_call: TRBV25-1
clone_size: -

cdr3_aa: CASSVGRTGGVFQGYTF
cdr3_nt: TGTGCCAGCAGTGTGGGCAGGACAGGGGGGGTCTTCCAGGGCTACACCTTC
d_call: TRBD1
j_call: TRBJ1-2
v_call: TRBV2
clone_size: -

cdr3_aa: CASGDGGVSYNSPLHF
cdr3_nt: TGTGCCAGCGGTGATGGGGGGGTCTCCTATAATTCACCCCTCCACTTT
d_call: -
j_call: TRBJ1-6
v_call: TRBV11-2
clone_size: -

cdr3_aa: CASSQGLSGGGQETQYF
cdr3_nt: TGTGCCAGCAGCCAAGGGCTTAGCGGGGGGGGACAAGAGACCCAGTACTTC
d_call: TRBD2
j_call: TRBJ2-5
v_call: TRBV4-2
clone_size: -

cdr3_aa: CASSSMSGTGGDGLFF
cdr3_nt: TGTGCCAGCAGCTCGATGTCCGGGACAGGGGGCGATGGGCTGTTTTTT
d_call: TRBD1
j_call: TRBJ1-4
v_call: TRBV5-4
clone_size: -

cdr3_aa: CASSEVIWQGPSPLHF
cdr3_nt: TGTGCCAGCAGTGAAGTTATTTGGCAGGGGCCTTCACCCCTCCACTTT
d_call: -
j_call: TRBJ1-6
v_call: TRBV6-1
clone_size: -

cdr3_aa: CASSYSAGDLYGYTF
cdr3_nt: TGTGCCAGCAGTTACTCTGCAGGGGACCTCTATGGCTACACCTTC
d_call: -
j_call: TRBJ1-2
v_call: TRBV6-2/TRBV6-3
clone_size: once

cdr3_aa: CASSLDGNYEQYF
cdr3_nt: TGTGCCAGCAGCTTAGACGGGAACTACGAGCAGTACTTC
d_call: -
j_call: TRBJ2-7
v_call: TRBV7-2
clone_size: -

cdr3_aa: CASSQVGGSKNF
cdr3_nt: TGCGCCAGCAGCCAAGTGGGGGGGTCCAAGAACTTC
d_call: TRBD2
j_call: TRBJ2-7
v_call: TRBV4-1
clone_size: few

cdr3_aa: CASSLESTGELFF
cdr3_nt: TGTGCCAGCAGCTTGGAGTCTACCGGGGAGCTGTTTTTT
d_call: -
j_call: TRBJ2-2
v_call: TRBV11-3
clone_size: -

cdr3_aa: CASSQVGQNNEKLFF
cdr3_nt: TGTGCCAGCAGCCAAGTGGGACAGAACAATGAAAAACTGTTTTTT
d_call: TRBD1
j_call: TRBJ1-4
v_call: TRBV3-1/TRBV3-2
clone_size: -